The entry below gives a single T cell receptor (beta chain) sequence along with its context. Its cognate antigen is unknown. The CDR3 runs 13 residues. In germline, CDR1 is SGHVS, CDR2 FQNEAQ. V was clipped by 5 bases and J by 9 bases; unmatched bases: 9. The assay was immunoSEQ multiplex PCR, and TCRdb's table has in-frame clones only and misses some. The sample includes around 83,000 clones, 60% to 70% of them seen just once. The data belong to a study of shared clonotypes between healthy human individuals. Study results and limitations: Between a few donors, naive CD4 clonotypes were shared at a level of about 5%. As a rule, naive subsets had a larger estimated richness than memory subsets.

The receptor's source is a man aged 30 to 45 in good health. The sample comprised memory CD8+ T cells sorted from blood. Subset indicated: CD45RO+ cells pooled with CCR7-negative TemRA cells. The rearrangement links TRBV7-8 to TRBJ1-1; 7 bases agree with TRBD1. CDR3 DNA sequence: TGTGCCAGCAGCGGACAGGAAGGTAGTCAAGCTTTCTTT. Its protein is CASSGQEGSQAFF. Using reference TRBV7-8 and TRBJ1-1 for the parts outside the CDR3, the full variable domain is GAGVSQSPRYKVAKRGQDVALRCDPISGHVSLFWYQQALGQGPEFLTYFQNEAQLDKSGLPSDRFFAERPEGSVSTLKIQRTQQEDSAVYLCASSGQEGSQAFFGQGTRLTVV.